This is a list of T cell receptor beta chains from one sample in a study of blood T cell repertoires in COVID-19. The method was immunoSEQ multiplex PCR; TCRdb's version includes in-frame clones alone and lacks a portion of them. The sample has about 280,000 clones, 85% to 90% seen once. Input material: PBMCs or T cells enriched from blood (not recorded which). Receptors originate from a woman aged 55-70 years in a cohort exposed to, infected with or recovered from COVID-19 (not recorded which). Both conserved end residues are part of each CDR3. The D gene is left open where the match is weak. Clone size is given for some rows only: seen once, a few or many times, or a class if the clone is expanded.

D gene	V gene	J gene	clone size	CDR3 protein	CDR3 DNA
TRBD2	TRBV6-2/TRBV6-3	TRBJ2-3	.	CASSYSTSGRALTDTQYF	TGTGCCAGCAGTTACTCGACTAGCGGGAGGGCCCTCACAGATACGCAGTATTTT
.	TRBV30	TRBJ2-1	.	CAWSTVGLAYNEQFF	TGTGCCTGGAGTACGGTTGGACTTGCGTACAATGAGCAGTTCTTC
TRBD2	TRBV6-5	TRBJ2-5	.	CATQGSGGETQYF	TGTGCCACCCAGGGATCGGGGGGGGAGACCCAGTACTTC
TRBD1	TRBV2	TRBJ2-3	.	CASSEPGGRADTQYF	TGTGCCAGCAGTGAACCAGGGGGACGGGCAGATACGCAGTATTTT
TRBD2	TRBV18	TRBJ2-1	.	CASSPLSGSSYNEQFF	TGTGCCAGCTCACCACTGAGCGGGAGCTCCTACAATGAGCAGTTCTTC
TRBD1	TRBV19	TRBJ1-1	.	CASSATTGGTEAFF	TGTGCCAGTAGTGCTACGACAGGGGGCACTGAAGCTTTCTTT
.	TRBV5-1	TRBJ2-2	.	CASSVDSYTGELFF	TGCGCCAGCAGCGTGGACTCCTACACCGGGGAGCTGTTTTTT
.	TRBV7-2	TRBJ2-1	.	CASSLLEDGEQFF	TGTGCCAGCAGCTTACTGGAGGACGGTGAGCAGTTCTTC
.	TRBV24-1	TRBJ2-6	many	CATSATRSSGANVLTF	TGTGCCACCAGTGCCACTCGGTCCTCTGGGGCCAACGTCCTGACTTTC
.	TRBV28	TRBJ1-2	.	CASRGTQGLIGGYTF	TGTGCCAGTAGGGGGACCCAGGGGCTTATAGGTGGCTACACCTTC
TRBD1	TRBV7-9	TRBJ2-2	.	CASSLGDSSNTGELFF	TGTGCCAGCAGCTTGGGGGACAGCTCGAACACCGGGGAGCTGTTTTTT
.	TRBV7-9	TRBJ1-2	.	CASSFPGGNYGYTF	TGTGCCAGCAGCTTCCCGGGGGGGAACTATGGCTACACCTTC
.	TRBV21-1	TRBJ1-6	.	CASSKSEQGWKGDSPLHF	TGTGCCAGCAGCAAATCGGAACAGGGGTGGAAGGGGGATTCACCCCTCCACTTT
.	TRBV27	TRBJ1-4	once	CASSPQGLTNEKLFF	TGTGCCAGCAGTCCACAGGGATTAACTAATGAAAAACTGTTTTTT
TRBD2	TRBV5-4	TRBJ2-1	.	CASSPGGSGRAGRGLGEQFF	TGTGCCAGCAGCCCCGGGGGTAGCGGGAGGGCCGGCCGGGGTTTGGGTGAGCAGTTCTTC
.	TRBV7-9	TRBJ1-1	.	CASSLLKPYGTEAFF	TGTGCCAGCAGCCTACTTAAACCGTACGGGACTGAAGCTTTCTTT
TRBD1	TRBV7-8	TRBJ1-2	.	CASSPYRGQPTF	TGTGCCAGCAGCCCTTACAGGGGGCAGCCCACCTTC
TRBD1	TRBV19	TRBJ1-2	.	CASSIGGRGNYGYTF	TGTGCCAGTAGTATAGGGGGCAGGGGGAACTATGGCTACACCTTC
TRBD1	TRBV27	TRBJ1-5	.	CASRPDRGWNQPQHF	TGTGCCAGCAGGCCGGACAGGGGTTGGAATCAGCCCCAGCATTTT
.	TRBV21-1	TRBJ2-7	.	CASSKAPGTSSYEQYF	TGTGCCAGCAGCAAGGCTCCCGGGACTTCCTCCTACGAGCAGTACTTC
TRBD2	TRBV9	TRBJ2-5	.	CASSVAEAGAQYF	TGTGCCAGCAGCGTAGCGGAGGCGGGGGCCCAGTACTTC
TRBD1	TRBV28	TRBJ1-1	.	CASILRGLNTEAFF	TGTGCCAGCATTCTGAGGGGGCTGAACACTGAAGCTTTCTTT
.	TRBV7-2	TRBJ2-7	.	CASSSRTRSSYEQYF	TGTGCCAGCAGCTCTAGGACTCGATCCTCCTACGAGCAGTACTTC
TRBD1	TRBV10-1	TRBJ2-1	.	CASSRTGENNEQFF	TGCGCCAGCAGCCGGACAGGCGAAAACAATGAGCAGTTCTTC
TRBD2	TRBV28	TRBJ2-1	.	CASSLLAVYNEQFF	TGTGCCAGCAGTTTGCTAGCGGTTTACAATGAGCAGTTCTTC
TRBD1	TRBV30	TRBJ1-5	.	CAWSVWQGDQPQHF	TGTGCCTGGAGTGTATGGCAGGGGGATCAGCCCCAGCATTTT
.	TRBV3-1/TRBV3-2	TRBJ2-3	.	CASSPNLGRVTSTDTQYF	TGTGCCAGCAGCCCGAACCTAGGGCGGGTTACTAGCACAGATACGCAGTATTTT
.	TRBV6-5	TRBJ1-2	.	CASSYGGAKAYGYTF	TGTGCCAGCAGTTACGGGGGGGCGAAGGCCTATGGCTACACCTTC
.	TRBV28	TRBJ2-4	.	CASSLIGQGKNIQYF	TGTGCCAGCAGCCTAATTGGGCAGGGCAAAAACATTCAGTACTTC
TRBD1	TRBV28	TRBJ1-2	.	CASSSATGEGNYGYTF	TGTGCCAGCAGTTCCGCGACAGGGGAGGGTAACTATGGCTACACCTTC
.	TRBV27	TRBJ1-4	.	CASSFSHPQPSLREKLFF	TGTGCCAGCAGTTTCTCCCACCCCCAACCTAGTCTAAGGGAAAAACTGTTTTTT
TRBD2	TRBV11-2	TRBJ2-7	.	CASSPRVGLVPYEQYF	TGTGCCAGCAGCCCACGCGTGGGACTAGTCCCCTACGAGCAGTACTTC
TRBD2	TRBV4-2	TRBJ2-3	.	CASSQEASGSTTDTQYF	TGTGCCAGCAGCCAAGAGGCTAGCGGGAGCACGACAGATACGCAGTATTTT
TRBD2	TRBV18	TRBJ2-7	.	CASSPGMRELEQYF	TGTGCCAGCTCACCAGGTATGCGGGAGTTAGAGCAGTACTTC
.	TRBV28	TRBJ1-5	.	CASSYPTGNQPQHF	TGTGCCAGCAGTTACCCGACAGGTAATCAGCCCCAGCATTTT
TRBD2	TRBV5-1	TRBJ2-2	.	CASSLAVAGAGTGELFF	TGCGCCAGCAGCTTGGCGGTAGCGGGAGCGGGCACCGGGGAGCTGTTTTTT
TRBD1	TRBV25-1	TRBJ2-7	.	CASSDLTGAHEQYF	TGTGCCAGCAGTGACCTGACAGGGGCCCACGAGCAGTACTTC
.	TRBV5-1	TRBJ1-1	.	CASSSTAGNTEAFF	TGCGCCAGCAGCTCGACAGCAGGAAACACTGAAGCTTTCTTT
TRBD1	TRBV28	TRBJ1-1	.	CAIRLRDRGRMNTEAFF	TGTGCCATCCGGCTCCGGGACAGGGGGCGAATGAACACTGAAGCTTTCTTT
.	TRBV30	TRBJ1-2	.	CAWSEGVGYTF	TGTGCCTGGAGTGAAGGGGTCGGCTACACCTTC
.	TRBV25-1	TRBJ2-1	.	CASSDGLAVGNEQFF	TGTGCCAGCAGTGACGGACTGGCGGTTGGCAATGAGCAGTTCTTC
.	TRBV7-2	TRBJ2-7	few	CASSSLFYEQYF	TGTGCCAGCAGTTCTCTATTCTACGAGCAGTACTTC